The entry that follows covers one TCR beta chain sequence. The source of the sample is a study of T cell repertoires in cytomegalovirus infection. TCRdb independently ran MiXCR on the reads; one entry per CDR3 protein. Of some 180,000 distinct CDR3 sequences listed, 15% to 20% were seen once; the top ten hold about 25%. V shed 3 bases and J shed 0 bases, with 18 bases lying between them. The CDR3 extends over 17 amino acids. The germline gives CDR1 SGHVS, CDR2 FNYEAQ. The receptor comes from a human donor in good health (CMV status not recorded). Some clones in this sample may be carry-over from other donors' samples. Sequencing input: CD8+ T cells from PBMCs. The chain has TRBV7-6 and TRBJ2-7; weak D call: TRBD2 (5 bases). CDR3 amino acids: CASSFPSRETDSYEQYF. DNA of the CDR3: TGTGCCAGCAGCTTTCCTTCCCGGGAAACTGACTCCTACGAGCAGTACTTC.